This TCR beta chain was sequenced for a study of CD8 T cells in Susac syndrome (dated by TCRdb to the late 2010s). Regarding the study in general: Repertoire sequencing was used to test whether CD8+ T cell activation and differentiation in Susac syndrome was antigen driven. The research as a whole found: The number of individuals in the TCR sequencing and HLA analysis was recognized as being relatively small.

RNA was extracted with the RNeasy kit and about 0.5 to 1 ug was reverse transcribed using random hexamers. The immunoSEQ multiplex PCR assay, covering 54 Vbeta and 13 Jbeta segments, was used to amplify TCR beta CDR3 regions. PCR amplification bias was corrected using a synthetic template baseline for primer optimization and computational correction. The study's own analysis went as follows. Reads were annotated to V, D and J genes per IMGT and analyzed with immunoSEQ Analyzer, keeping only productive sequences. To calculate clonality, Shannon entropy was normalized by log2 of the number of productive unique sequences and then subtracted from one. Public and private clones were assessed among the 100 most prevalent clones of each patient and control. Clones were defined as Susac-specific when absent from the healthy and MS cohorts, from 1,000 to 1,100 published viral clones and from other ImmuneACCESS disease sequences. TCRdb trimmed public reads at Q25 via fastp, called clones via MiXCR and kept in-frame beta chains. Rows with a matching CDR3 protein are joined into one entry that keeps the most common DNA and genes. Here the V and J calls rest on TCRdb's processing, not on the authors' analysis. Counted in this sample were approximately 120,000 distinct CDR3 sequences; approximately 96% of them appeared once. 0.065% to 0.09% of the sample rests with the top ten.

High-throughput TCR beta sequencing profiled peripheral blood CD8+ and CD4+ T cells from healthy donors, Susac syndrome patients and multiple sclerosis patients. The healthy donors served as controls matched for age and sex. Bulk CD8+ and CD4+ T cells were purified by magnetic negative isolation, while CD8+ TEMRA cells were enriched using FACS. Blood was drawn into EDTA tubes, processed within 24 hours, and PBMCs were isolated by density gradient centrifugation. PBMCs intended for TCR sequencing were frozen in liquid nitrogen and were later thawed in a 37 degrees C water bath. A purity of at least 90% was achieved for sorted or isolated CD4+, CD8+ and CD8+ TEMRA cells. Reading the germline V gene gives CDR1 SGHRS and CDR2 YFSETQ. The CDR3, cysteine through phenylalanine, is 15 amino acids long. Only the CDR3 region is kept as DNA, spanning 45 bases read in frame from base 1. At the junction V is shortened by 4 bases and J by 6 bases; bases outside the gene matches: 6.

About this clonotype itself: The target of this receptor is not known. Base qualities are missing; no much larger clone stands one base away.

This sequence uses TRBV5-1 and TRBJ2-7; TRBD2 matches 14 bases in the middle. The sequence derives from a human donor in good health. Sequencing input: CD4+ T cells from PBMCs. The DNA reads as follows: TGCGCCAGCAGCGCGGGACTAGCGGGAGTAGGCGAGCAGTACTTC. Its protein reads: CASSAGLAGVGEQYF.